Below, one T cell receptor (beta chain) is given with its context. Its antigen is not identified. It was with 60 Vbeta and 13 Jbeta primers that the PCR ran. Clones were read by immunoSEQ multiplex PCR, and TCRdb kept only the in-frame ones, dropping some. The data contain around 65,000 clones, around four fifths of them seen just once; the ten biggest clones take up about 3%. CDR1 MNHEY and CDR2 SMNVEV come from the germline V gene (reference sequence). V was clipped by 4 bases and J by 6 bases; unmatched bases: 23. There are 21 residues in the CDR3. The data derive from a study of cytomegalovirus exposure and HLA in healthy donors. Findings and caveats of the study: There were several of the most significant clusters that appeared linked to common viral pathogens in a later analysis. TCR beta chains associated with HLA were, in a later analysis, more clonally expanded than equally common others. Analyses of presence/absence relied on an assumption of roughly uniform sequencing depth across donors.

Sequencing used PBMCs. The TCR was taken from a girl between 10 and 17 years old in good health and CMV-seropositive. The chain joins TRBV27 to TRBJ2-3; 12 bases are a match to TRBD2. The CDR3 reads CASSSESVGLAGVVGLDTQYF. The CDR3 DNA follows: TGTGCCAGCAGTTCCGAATCAGTGGGACTAGCGGGTGTGGTGGGGTTGGATACGCAGTATTTT.